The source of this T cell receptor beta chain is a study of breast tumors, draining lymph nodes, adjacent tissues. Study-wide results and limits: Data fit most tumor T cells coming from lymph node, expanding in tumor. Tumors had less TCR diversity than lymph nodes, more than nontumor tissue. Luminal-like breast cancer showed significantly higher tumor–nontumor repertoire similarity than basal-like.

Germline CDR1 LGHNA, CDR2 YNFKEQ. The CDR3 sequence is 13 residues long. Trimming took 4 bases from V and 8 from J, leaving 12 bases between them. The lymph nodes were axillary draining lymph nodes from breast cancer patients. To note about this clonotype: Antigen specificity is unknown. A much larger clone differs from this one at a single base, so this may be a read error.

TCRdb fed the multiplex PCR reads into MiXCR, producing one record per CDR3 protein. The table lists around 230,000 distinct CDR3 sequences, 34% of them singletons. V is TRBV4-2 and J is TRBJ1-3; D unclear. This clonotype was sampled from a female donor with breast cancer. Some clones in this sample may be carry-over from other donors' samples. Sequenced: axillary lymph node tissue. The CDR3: CASSPGSEDTIYF. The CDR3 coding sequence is TGTGCCAGCAGCCCGGGTTCCGAGGACACCATATATTTT.